The sequence of this TCR beta chain was determined in a study of cytomegalovirus exposure and HLA in healthy donors. Study results and caveats: Researchers reportedly found TCR beta sequences accurately predicted most subjects' HLA-A and HLA-B alleles. Trimming of TCR beta V- and J-genes showed a link, identified in a later analysis, to a missense DCLRE1C variant. A later analysis found that most CMV-associated TCR beta chains appeared HLA-restricted.

Those who donated were healthy bone marrow donors. The study ran its PCR with 60 Vbeta and 13 Jbeta primers. Profiled with immunoSEQ multiplex PCR; TCRdb holds only in-frame clones, not every one. The sample has approximately 88,000 clones, 60% to 85% seen once. Concerning this clone: Its antigen is still unknown.

The V and J ends lost 0 bases and 8 bases respectively, with 19 bases between them. Germline V lookup: CDR1 MGHDK, CDR2 SYGVNS. The CDR3 totals 16 residues. The sequence was obtained from a man aged 45 to 65 in good health and CMV-seropositive. The chain couples TRBV25-1 to TRBJ1-2; TRBD1 might be the D (6 bases). Sequenced sample: PBMCs. The CDR3, as DNA: TGTGCCAGCAGTGAATATTTACGCGACAGGTCGCAGGGCTACACCTTC. Translation: CASSEYLRDRSQGYTF.